This T cell receptor beta chain emerged from a study of identical twins (dated by TCRdb to 2016 to 2017). Background on the whole study: TCR alpha and beta repertoires from monozygotic twins, unrelated adults of various ages and cord blood were deep-sequenced to test whether fetal clonotypes persist. Replicate twin experiments were performed at different times using different library preparation protocols to rule out contamination. Findings and caveats that apply to the study as a whole: Conclusions relied on cross-sectional statistical analysis, since the same donors could not be followed over many years. Invariant T cells such as MAIT and iNKT could partly confound zero-insertion analyses, though diverse VJ usage argued against this for most clonotypes. Out-of-frame TCR alpha sequences shared between twins showed an excess of low generation-probability sequences compared with coincidental sharing between unrelated individuals. Fewer insertions were carried by abundant cord blood beta clonotypes; a weaker similar trend was observed in young adult naive repertoires, while no such trend was observed in memory repertoires. In monozygotic twins, out-of-frame TCR alpha sharing was systematically underestimated by recombination models, although the models agreed with sharing between unrelated individuals. The excess sharing between twins in beta out-of-frame sequences was weaker because fewer shared sequences reduced the signal-to-noise ratio.

Taken from cysteine to phenylalanine, the CDR3 has 15 residues. Only the CDR3 portion is preserved as DNA: 45 bases, with reading frame beginning at the first base. V is shortened by 2 bases, J by 6 bases, and the region joining them spans 14 bases. CDR1 and CDR2 (MDHEN, SYDVKM) derive from the germline V gene. Receptor libraries were prepared by 5' RACE. The data were produced on an Illumina HiSeq 2000. A universal primer binding site was added through template switching, and the final cDNA carried a unique molecular identifier so that TCR cDNA molecules could be counted accurately. Specific primers in the conserved constant-segment region were used to synthesize first-strand cDNA for the TCR alpha and beta chains. To control for contamination, every cDNA library carried two barcodes: a SMART-Mk sample barcode plus Illumina barcodes. TruSeq adapter sequences and Illumina sample barcodes were added in two successive PCR steps. The Illumina HiSeq platform was used with custom primers to sequence TCR alpha and beta cDNA libraries. Per the source publication's procedure: Raw reads were processed with MiGEC to extract unique molecular identifiers, and MiXCR was used to determine CDR3 positions. Recombination models were inferred per individual with the repgenHMM and IGoR tools using an EM algorithm. The analysis of shared clonotypes was done with the tcR package in R, with sharing normalized by the product of cloneset sizes. To study raw recombination without the effects of thymic and clonal selection, out-of-frame nonproductive sequences were analyzed. TCRdb reworked the public reads: Q25 trimming with fastp, MiXCR clone assembly, productive beta chains retained. CDR3 protein duplicates are merged, each entry listing the most common genes and DNA. TCRdb assigned the V and J calls; the authors' analysis was not used. The table for this sample lists approximately 890,000 distinct CDR3 sequences; 12% of them were counted only once. The ten largest clones capture around 1.5% of the sample.

Every donor was a healthy Caucasian. The twin cohort consisted of three pairs of female monozygotic twins, all aged roughly 18 to 30 years. Peripheral blood mononuclear cells were the source from which RNA for the TCR libraries was isolated. As regards this clonotype: This receptor's antigen is unknown. Base qualities are missing; no much larger clone stands one base away.

A further study also used this sample, focusing on yellow fever vaccine responses in identical twins. The second source states: The authors reported that the T cell response to vaccination in identical twins appeared partly convergent and partly personalized. In the study, vaccine-responding T cell clones were precisely tracked in identical twins.

The TCR originated in a woman aged 18-29 years in good health. Here the chain combines TRBV28 and TRBJ2-1; no D segment can be confidently identified. Sequenced: PBMCs. The nucleotide sequence is given as TGTGCCAGCAGTTTAGGGTACGGCCCCACCAATGAGCAGTTCTTC. Its amino acids are CASSLGYGPTNEQFF.